The 32 T cell receptor beta chains reported below all come from one sample, sequenced in a study of blood T cell repertoires in COVID-19 (dated by TCRdb to the early 2020s). Library generation was performed with the immunoSEQ multiplex PCR assay. The immuneACCESS repertoire file appears here via TCRdb, limited to in-frame rearrangements. These files lack a portion of the clones; in checked studies, under half of the deficit traces to unresolved V genes, and the cause of the others is not known. In all, the sample holds approximately 220,000 clones, and 86% of those were seen once. Jointly, the top ten make up about 4.7% of the sample. The sequenced sample consisted of PBMCs or T cells enriched from blood (not recorded which). The receptors here all came from a young woman who had been exposed to COVID-19.

The CDR3 DNA reads TGTGCCAGCATAATACCGGGGAACTATGGCTACACCTTC. Residues: CASIIPGNYGYTF. This rearrangement joins TRBV6-5 to TRBJ1-2; D is ambiguous. Germline V gene data show CDR1 as MNHEY and CDR2 as SVGAGI. V lost 7 bases and J lost 2, with 11 bases in between. This CDR3 has 13 residues.

The genes are TRBV5-1 and TRBJ1-1, with 7 bases that match TRBD1. The CDR3 length is 14 residues. Germline lookup yields CDR1 SGHRS and CDR2 YFSETQ. Trimming at V came to 5 bases and at J to 8 bases, leaving 12 bases not matched to a gene. The DNA of the CDR3 is TGCGCCAGCAGATTCCGGCGGGACAGTTACGAAGCTTTCTTT. It yields the protein CASRFRRDSYEAFF.

This clone was seen once. The rearrangement uses TRBV11-3 and TRBJ2-1, with 7 bases that match TRBD2. CDR1 is SGHNT and CDR2 is YENEEA in the germline V gene. This CDR3 comprises 16 residues. The J segment lost 8 bases and the V segment lost 1 base, leaving 11 bases of the junction unmatched. The CDR3 protein is CASSLAGGGIRDEQFF. DNA of the CDR3: TGTGCCAGCAGCTTAGCGGGCGGGGGTATAAGGGATGAGCAGTTCTTC.

This chain joins TRBV29-1 and TRBJ1-1; 7 nucleotides agree with TRBD1. The V and J ends lost 6 bases and 3 bases, in that order; junction bases with no gene match: 7. CDR1 is SQVTM and CDR2 is ANQGSEA in the germline V gene. This CDR3 has 13 amino acids. CDR3 nucleotides: TGCAGCGTCGTACAGGGGTCGGACACTGAAGCTTTCTTT. Protein product: CSVVQGSDTEAFF. Full variable domain (rest looked up from reference TRBV29-1 and TRBJ1-1): SAVISQKPSRDICQRGTSLTIQCQVDSQVTMMFWYRQQPGQSLTLIATANQGSEATYESGFVIDKFPISRPNLTFSTLTVSNMSPEDSSIYLCSVVQGSDTEAFFGQGTRLTVV.

The genes are TRBV7-2 and TRBJ1-1; TRBD1 agrees at 9 bases. The V and J ends lost 3 bases and 5 bases, in that order; junction bases with no gene match: 4. The CDR3 runs to 14 residues. Germline CDR1 is SGHTA and CDR2 is FQGNSA. The CDR3 DNA follows: TGTGCCAGCAGCTTTGGACAGGGGTTGACTGAAGCTTTCTTT. Translating it yields CASSFGQGLTEAFF.

This clone was detected only once. The genes are TRBV5-1 and TRBJ2-2; a possible D gene is TRBD2 (6 bases). Germline-derived CDR1 and CDR2 are SGHRS and YFSETQ. Deletions cut 7 bases from V and 0 bases from J, with 10 bases between. The CDR3 runs to 14 residues. The CDR3 here is CASRGNANTGELFF. The CDR3 DNA reads as TGCGCCAGCCGGGGGAATGCGAACACCGGGGAGCTGTTTTTT.

This chain links TRBV19 with TRBJ2-7; maybe TRBD1 (7 bases). Germline CDR1 LNHDA, CDR2 SQIVND (reference sequence). V was shortened by 4 bases and J by 6 bases, with 19 bases between the two germline ends. The CDR3 has 15 residues. The CDR3 sequence is CASSTPRQGGSEQYF. The CDR3 DNA is TGTGCCAGTAGTACCCCGCGACAGGGAGGAAGCGAGCAGTACTTC.

CDR3: CARSPTGGADQPQHF. CDR3 nucleotide sequence: TGTGCCAGAAGTCCGACAGGGGGCGCAGACCAGCCCCAGCATTTT. V gene TRBV7-5 combines with J gene TRBJ1-5; TRBD1, the table's D call, lacks a check against the DNA. TRBV7-5 is noted as a pseudogene. There are 15 residues in the CDR3.

This rearrangement joins TRBV29-1 to TRBJ2-7, with 7 positions matching TRBD2. With V trimmed by 4 bases and J by 1 base, 1 base remained unmatched. The CDR3 is 12 amino acids. From germline, CDR1 is SQVTM and CDR2 ANQGSEA. The DNA of the CDR3 is TGCAGCGTTGGGACTAGTTCCTACGAGCAGTACTTC. Its translation: CSVGTSSYEQYF.

This sequence joins TRBV9 and TRBJ1-5; unclear D gene. V was pared by 0 bases and J by 4 bases, with 5 bases between. The germline CDR1 and CDR2 sequences are SGDLS and YYNGEE. This CDR3 has 13 residues. The CDR3 here is CASSVDGNQPQHF. CDR3 bases: TGTGCCAGCAGCGTAGACGGTAATCAGCCCCAGCATTTT.

This chain connects TRBV28 to TRBJ1-5, with a weak D call TRBD1 (5 bases). The CDR3 covers 13 residues. In germline, CDR1 is MDHEN, CDR2 SYDVKM. V lost 7 bases to trimming and J lost 5 bases, with 12 bases between them. The CDR3 sequence: CASKIGVYQPQHF. The CDR3 bases are TGTGCCAGCAAAATAGGGGTCTATCAGCCCCAGCATTTT.

This clone was detected only once. The chain recombines TRBV19 with TRBJ2-1; 11 positions agree with TRBD2. CDR3 length equals 15 residues. V gave up 7 bases and J gave up 6 bases; unmatched junction bases: 8. CDR1 LNHDA and CDR2 SQIVND come from the germline V gene (reference sequence). The CDR3 region has the DNA TGTGCCAGTAATCCTGGGGGGACTAGCGGCAATGAGCAGTTCTTC. Amino acid sequence: CASNPGGTSGNEQFF.

This clone was found once. V is TRBV5-4 and J is TRBJ2-2; the match to TRBD2 covers 13 bases. V was pared by 0 bases and J by 1 base, with 6 bases of the junction left unmatched. This CDR3 contains 19 residues. CDR1 SGHNT and CDR2 YYREEE come from the germline V gene (reference sequence). CDR3 amino acids: CASSLVGLAGARNTGELFF. CDR3 bases: TGTGCCAGCAGCTTGGTCGGACTAGCGGGGGCGCGGAACACCGGGGAGCTGTTTTTT.

This clone was recorded only once. The chain joins TRBV28 to TRBJ2-5, with 9 positions matching TRBD1. The J segment lost 2 bases and the V segment lost 4 bases, leaving 8 bases of the junction unmatched. In germline, CDR1 is MDHEN, CDR2 SYDVKM. CDR3 length: 16 amino acids. As DNA, the CDR3 is TGTGCCAGCAGTTCGGGGGACAGGGATTTTCAAGAGACCCAGTACTTC. It yields the protein CASSSGDRDFQETQYF.

V is TRBV7-9 and J is TRBJ2-7, with D unclear. Trimming removed 3 bases at V and 0 bases at J, with 6 bases between. Germline CDR1 and CDR2: SEHNR and FQNEAQ (reference sequence). There are 13 residues in the CDR3. The CDR3 loop is CASSFAGSYEQYF. DNA for the CDR3: TGTGCCAGCAGCTTTGCCGGCTCCTACGAGCAGTACTTC.

The chain links TRBV6-1 to TRBJ1-5; D is possibly TRBD1 (6 bases). The V end was cut by 4 bases, the J end by 5 bases, with 18 bases between. CDR1 and CDR2 (germline): MNHNS, SASEGT. The CDR3 covers 16 residues. The CDR3 loop reads CASSAHPGGLDQPQHF. CDR3 DNA: TGTGCCAGCAGTGCACACCCGGGGGGGCTTGATCAGCCCCAGCATTTT.

The chain employs TRBV7-2 and TRBJ1-1; D is unclear. The CDR3 is 14 amino acids. V lost 0 bases and J lost 5, with 10 bases in between. Germline V gene lookup returns CDR1 SGHTA and CDR2 FQGNSA. CDR3 protein: CASSLAGRRTEAFF. The CDR3 DNA sequence: TGTGCCAGCAGCTTAGCAGGCAGGAGGACTGAAGCTTTCTTT.

In DNA, the CDR3 is TGTGCCAGCAGTTCCAGAAACCAGGGGAGTTGGAACTATGGCTACACCTTC. This translates into CASSSRNQGSWNYGYTF. The V and J genes are TRBV27 and TRBJ1-2; D is possibly TRBD1 (6 bases). CDR1 is MNHEY and CDR2 is SMNVEV in the germline V gene (reference sequence). Trimming took 4 bases from V and 2 from J, leaving 20 bases between them. The CDR3 spans 17 residues.

The chain employs TRBV3-1 (or the pseudogene TRBV3-2) and TRBJ1-2; 9 nucleotides match TRBD1. Germline values: CDR1 LGHDT, CDR2 YNNKEL (reference sequence). Trimming at V came to 0 bases and at J to 4 bases, leaving 12 bases not matched to a gene. The CDR3 has 18 amino acids. CDR3 DNA: TGTGCCAGCAGCCAAGAAGAGGGCCGGGGACAGGGCGGCTATGGCTACACCTTC. Encoded protein: CASSQEEGRGQGGYGYTF.

This clone appeared once. The chain joins TRBV9 to TRBJ2-3, with D maybe TRBD1 (6 bases). The CDR3 runs to 15 residues. Deletions cut 3 bases from V and 2 bases from J, with 13 bases between. The germline gives CDR1 SGDLS, CDR2 YYNGEE. In DNA form, the CDR3 reads TGTGCCAGCAGCGCGGTAGGGGGATACACAGATACGCAGTATTTT. It is translated as CASSAVGGYTDTQYF.

This sequence joins TRBV18 and TRBJ2-7; 7 nucleotides align to TRBD1. Germline loops: CDR1 KGHSH, CDR2 LQKENI. V dropped 4 bases and J dropped 0; count of bases not matched to a gene: 15. The CDR3 covers 18 residues. DNA for the CDR3: TGTGCCAGCTCACTATCCCAAGCCCCGACAGGGAGCTCCTACGAGCAGTACTTC. Translating it yields CASSLSQAPTGSSYEQYF.

The V call is TRBV5-1, the J call TRBJ2-1; D may be TRBD2 (5 bases). Trimming removed 4 bases from V and 9 bases from J, with 14 bases in between. Per the germline V gene, CDR1 is SGHRS and CDR2 is YFSETQ. The CDR3 loop spans 13 amino acids. CDR3 sequence (DNA): TGCGCCAGCAGCCACTCGGAGGCGGTTGAGCAGTTCTTC. Protein sequence: CASSHSEAVEQFF.

There are a few counts of this clone. This chain uses TRBV10-1 with TRBJ2-3, with D perhaps TRBD2 (6 bases). Germline V gene sequence: CDR1 WNHNN, CDR2 SYGVQD (reference sequence). V gave up 3 bases and J gave up 4 bases, with 8 bases separating them. This CDR3 is 13 amino acids long. CDR3 in DNA: TGCGCCAGCAGTGACCCGGGGGCAGATACGCAGTATTTT. It specifies CASSDPGADTQYF.

V and J are TRBV29-1 and TRBJ2-7, with a tentative D call TRBD1 (5 bases). V gave up 4 bases and J gave up 7 bases, with 14 bases separating them. The CDR3 totals 12 residues. CDR1 and CDR2 (germline): SQVTM, ANQGSEA. The CDR3 region has the DNA TGCAGCGTTGGGGGCAGGTTGGGGGAGCAGTACTTC. Protein: CSVGGRLGEQYF.

This sequence joins TRBV6-5 and TRBJ2-1; D is unclear. The germline V and J ends were trimmed by 2 bases and 12 bases, with 17 bases remaining between them. The CDR3 covers 14 residues. Germline assignment: CDR1 MNHEY and CDR2 SVGAGI. This CDR3 is CASSYGPPSSGQFF. CDR3 bases: TGTGCCAGCAGTTACGGCCCTCCCTCCTCGGGGCAGTTCTTC.

The J gene is TRBJ2-1, the V gene TRBV24-1, with TRBD2 identical over 11 bases. V lost 4 bases to trimming and J lost 9 bases; unmatched junction nucleotides: 10. The CDR3 is 16 residues long. Germline V lookup: CDR1 KGHDR, CDR2 SFDVKD. The CDR3 sequence: CATSEIAGGPRGEQFF. In DNA, the CDR3 is TGTGCCACCAGTGAAATAGCGGGGGGGCCCCGGGGTGAGCAGTTCTTC.

This chain connects TRBV29-1 to TRBJ2-2; tentatively, D is TRBD2 (5 bases). This CDR3 contains 14 residues. Germline lookup yields CDR1 SQVTM and CDR2 ANQGSEA. Trimming removed 7 bases from V and 8 bases from J, with 20 bases in between. The CDR3 spells CSARRGFEGGELFF. The CDR3 DNA sequence: TGCAGCGCAAGAAGAGGGTTCGAGGGAGGGGAGCTGTTTTTT.

This clone was seen only once. The gene calls are TRBV5-6 and TRBJ1-1, with D unclear. CDR3 length: 17 amino acids. Germline values: CDR1 SGHDT, CDR2 YYEEEE. V dropped 3 bases and J dropped 3 bases, with 21 bases sitting between them. The CDR3, as DNA: TGTGCCAGCAGCTCGGGGTACGGGGTAGATTATTACACTGAAGCTTTCTTT. This codes for CASSSGYGVDYYTEAFF. The complete variable domain, with remaining parts taken from reference TRBV5-6 and TRBJ1-1, reads DAGVTQSPTHLIKTRGQQVTLRCSPKSGHDTVSWYQQALGQGPQFIFQYYEEEERQRGNFPDRFSGHQFPNYSSELNVNALLLGDSALYLCASSSGYGVDYYTEAFFGQGTRLTVV.

The V and J genes are TRBV2 and TRBJ1-5; D perhaps matches TRBD1 (6 bases). The V end lost 7 bases, the J end lost 11 bases, and 18 bases lay between the germline ends. CDR1 is SNHLY and CDR2 is FYNNEI in the germline V gene. This CDR3 region has 13 residues. Written as DNA, the CDR3 is TGTGCCAGCAAAGAAGAACAGGGAGCGTCCCAGCATTTT. It encodes CASKEEQGASQHF.

This clone is a singleton in its sample. The V call is TRBV5-1, the J call TRBJ1-2; 10 nucleotides align to TRBD1. CDR1 and CDR2 from the germline V gene are SGHRS and YFSETQ. J was trimmed by 6 bases and V by 3 bases; bases with no gene match: 8. The length of the CDR3 is 15 residues. CDR3 sequence: CASSSSGTGVHGYTF. The CDR3 DNA is TGCGCCAGCAGCTCTTCGGGGACAGGGGTTCATGGCTACACCTTC.

This clone was seen only once. This chain joins TRBV9 and TRBJ2-2, with 11 bases aligning to TRBD2. Germline CDR1 SGDLS, CDR2 YYNGEE. The CDR3 consists of 15 residues. V was clipped by 3 bases and J by 3 bases; unmatched bases: 1. CDR3 region: CASSGGLADTGELFF. CDR3 coding DNA: TGTGCCAGCAGCGGGGGACTAGCGGACACCGGGGAGCTGTTTTTT.

This rearrangement joins TRBV21-1 to TRBJ1-2; the tabulated D call, TRBD1, remains unverified against the DNA. TRBV21-1 is a recognized pseudogene. The CDR3 sequence is 14 residues long. CDR3 sequence reads: CASSTSTQNYGYTF. The CDR3 DNA sequence: TGTGCCAGCAGCACGTCTACACAGAACTATGGCTACACCTTC.